Listed here are 19 T cell receptor beta chains from one sample, sequenced in a study of blood T cell repertoires in COVID-19. The table came from immunoSEQ multiplex PCR; TCRdb's copy has only in-frame clones and leaves some out. The sample lists over 200,000 clones, 80% to 90% occurring once. Sequencing was done on a sample of peripheral blood. These receptor sequences come from a man between 60 and 75 years old who had recovered from COVID-19.

V gene TRBV19 combines with J gene TRBJ1-1; D unclear. Germline CDR1 and CDR2: LNHDA and SQIVND (reference sequence). The CDR3 length is 18 residues. Between the trimmed V and J ends, which lost 8 bases and 0 bases, there was a span of 25 bases. CDR3 in amino acids: CASALSSQRGGMNTEAFF. CDR3 sequence (DNA): TGTGCCAGTGCCCTTTCGAGTCAGCGGGGAGGGATGAACACTGAAGCTTTCTTT.

This clone was detected only a few times. V usage is TRBV10-3 and J usage is TRBJ1-1; D may be TRBD1 (5 bases). From germline, CDR1 is ENHRY and CDR2 SYGVKD. The CDR3 is 11 residues long. The V and J ends lost 6 bases and 6 bases respectively, with 8 bases between them. CDR3 bases: TGTGCCATCAGGACGGGGGCTGAAGCTTTCTTT. It codes for CAIRTGAEAFF.

V usage is TRBV20-1 and J usage is TRBJ2-1, with D perhaps TRBD2 (6 bases). V was pared by 3 bases and J by 6 bases, with 21 bases between. CDR3 length: 16 residues. Germline-derived CDR1 and CDR2 are DFQATT and SNEGSKA (reference sequence). CDR3 sequence: CSASAVATLGGNEQFF. CDR3 nucleotides: TGCAGTGCTAGTGCGGTAGCGACTCTCGGGGGCAATGAGCAGTTCTTC.

This chain uses TRBV30 with TRBJ1-6; 7 positions agree with TRBD1. This CDR3 contains 14 residues. J was trimmed by 6 bases and V by 3 bases; bases with no gene match: 5. Germline V gene sequence: CDR1 GTSNPN, CDR2 SVGIG (reference sequence). The CDR3 DNA reads as TGTGCCTGGAGGGGACAGTTTCTTAATTCACCCCTCCACTTT. It specifies CAWRGQFLNSPLHF.

The chain is built from TRBV10-2 and TRBJ2-6, with 7 bases matching TRBD2. CDR1 is WSHSY, CDR2 SAAADI, per germline. The CDR3 runs to 17 residues. The junction had 6 bases not matched to a gene; V was cut back by 4 bases and J by 0 bases. CDR3 bases: TGCGCCAGCAGTGGGGTAGCGGGTCCCTCTGGGGCCAACGTCCTGACTTTC. Amino acids: CASSGVAGPSGANVLTF.

The CDR3: CASSNRGQQYF. The CDR3 DNA reads TGTGCCAGCAGCAACAGGGGGCAGCAGTACTTC. This chain uses TRBV7-9 with TRBJ2-7; 9 bases align to TRBD1. Germline assignment: CDR1 SEHNR and CDR2 FQNEAQ (reference sequence). This CDR3 contains 11 residues. Germline trimming cut 5 bases from V and 8 bases from J; bases unmatched to any gene: 1.

This chain links TRBV28 with TRBJ1-4; D may be TRBD1 (6 bases). The CDR3 covers 14 residues. Germline lookup yields CDR1 MDHEN and CDR2 SYDVKM. Trimming pared 6 bases from V and 6 bases from J, leaving 14 bases between. The CDR3 sequence is CASRTQGVHEKLFF. In DNA, the CDR3 is TGTGCCAGCAGGACACAGGGTGTTCATGAAAAACTGTTTTTT.

This clone has just one count. The chain links TRBV9 to TRBJ1-6; D call uncertain. Germline CDR1 is SGDLS and CDR2 is YYNGEE. Trimming stripped 3 bases from V and 8 bases from J, with 12 bases between. The CDR3 sequence is 14 residues long. Here the CDR3 DNA reads TGTGCCAGCAGCGCCGAGGGTTATGATTCACCCCTCCACTTT. This codes for CASSAEGYDSPLHF.

This chain uses TRBV19 with TRBJ2-1; no definite D call. The germline V gene encodes CDR1 LNHDA and CDR2 SQIVND (reference sequence). The CDR3 consists of 13 residues. Deletions cut 1 base from V and 15 bases from J, with 16 bases between. CDR3 in amino acids: CASSIGAAPDAFF. CDR3 bases: TGTGCCAGTAGTATAGGGGCCGCTCCCGACGCGTTCTTC.

The genes are TRBV5-4 and TRBJ2-2; D is perhaps TRBD2 (6 bases). V was clipped by 0 bases and J by 5 bases, with 17 bases between them. Germline CDR1 SGHNT, CDR2 YYREEE (reference sequence). The CDR3 sequence is 17 residues long. The CDR3 reads CASSLDGGSPGTGELFF. In DNA, the CDR3 is TGTGCCAGCAGCTTGGATGGGGGGTCCCCGGGAACCGGGGAGCTGTTTTTT.

This clone was counted a single time. This chain joins TRBV27 and TRBJ2-3; 7 bases match TRBD1. The CDR3 extends over 13 amino acids. The V gene end was trimmed by 3 bases and the J gene end by 4 bases; junction bases not matched to a gene: 1. Germline V gene data show CDR1 as MNHEY and CDR2 as SMNVEV (reference sequence). The CDR3 nucleotides are TGTGCCAGCAGTTTTACAGGGGCAGATACGCAGTATTTT. This gives the protein CASSFTGADTQYF.

The CDR3: CATSRSTGLGQPQHF. The CDR3 DNA is TGTGCCACCAGCAGAAGCACAGGGTTGGGTCAGCCCCAGCATTTT. The rearrangement uses TRBV15 and TRBJ1-5; D might be TRBD1 (6 bases). This CDR3 spans 15 amino acids. Deletions cut 2 bases from V and 6 bases from J, with 14 bases between. Germline values: CDR1 LNHNV, CDR2 YYDKDF (reference sequence).

The CDR3 region has the DNA TGTGCCAGCAGCCAGGGGACAGGGCGGATTGAAGCTTTCTTT. Translating gives CASSQGTGRIEAFF. The V call is TRBV3-1 (or the pseudogene TRBV3-2), the J call TRBJ1-1, with 9 nucleotides matching TRBD1. J was trimmed by 7 bases and V by 3 bases; bases with no gene match: 6. Germline lookup yields CDR1 LGHDT and CDR2 YNNKEL (reference sequence). The CDR3 runs to 14 residues.

The V gene is TRBV10-2, the J gene TRBJ1-1; D is ambiguous. The CDR3 loop spans 11 amino acids. Per the germline V gene, CDR1 is WSHSY and CDR2 is SAAADI. Trimming left V 8 bases short and J 6 bases short, with 10 bases between. The CDR3 protein is CASGWEPEAFF. The CDR3 bases are TGCGCCAGCGGGTGGGAGCCTGAAGCTTTCTTT.

J is TRBJ2-1 and V is TRBV7-6, with 8 positions matching TRBD2. V trimming: 4 bases; J trimming: 2 bases; junction bases outside the gene matches: 4. CDR1 is SGHVS and CDR2 is FNYEAQ in the germline V gene. The length of the CDR3 is 15 residues. The CDR3 DNA reads as TGTGCCAGCAGCTCAGAAGCGGGAGCCTACAATGAGCAGTTCTTC. Its translation: CASSSEAGAYNEQFF.

The chain links TRBV7-7 to TRBJ2-3, with 14 bases that match TRBD2. The CDR3 length is 15 residues. Germline V gene sequence: CDR1 SSHAT, CDR2 FNYEAQ (reference sequence). V lost 5 bases, J lost 6 bases, and 4 bases stayed unmatched. As DNA, the CDR3 is TGTGCCAGCAGCCAGGGACTAGCGGGGGCTGATACGCAGTATTTT. This sequence encodes CASSQGLAGADTQYF.

The rearrangement uses TRBV7-2 and TRBJ2-5; 7 bases line up with TRBD1. Germline V lookup: CDR1 SGHTA, CDR2 FQGNSA. This CDR3 is built from 15 residues. V shed 6 bases and J 5 bases; nucleotides not matched to a gene: 12. CDR3 amino acids: CASRRRQGGRETQYF. Here the CDR3 DNA reads TGTGCCAGCAGACGGCGACAGGGTGGCAGGGAGACCCAGTACTTC.

This clone was observed a single time. The V and J genes are TRBV20-1 and TRBJ2-3, with D hard to call. The CDR3 loop spans 11 amino acids. Trimming stripped 8 bases from V and 6 bases from J, with 12 bases between. The V gene's germline CDR1 is DFQATT and CDR2 SNEGSKA (reference sequence). As DNA, the CDR3 is TGCAGTCCATTCTCGGTGGATACGCAGTATTTT. Translation gives CSPFSVDTQYF.

The chain has TRBV4-3 and TRBJ1-6, with D possibly TRBD1 on 5 matching bases. Germline CDR1 reads LGHNA; CDR2 reads YSLEER. V lost 0 bases to trimming and J lost 7 bases, with 10 bases between them. This CDR3 spans 15 amino acids. CDR3 nucleotide sequence: TGCGCCAGCAGCCAAGATGCAGGGCAGAATTCACCCCTCCACTTT. This gives the protein CASSQDAGQNSPLHF.